The 6 T cell receptor beta chains given below trace back to one sample, sequenced in a study of cytomegalovirus exposure and HLA in healthy donors. A multiplex PCR was run with 60 Vbeta primers and 13 Jbeta primers. The assay was immunoSEQ multiplex PCR, and TCRdb's table has in-frame clones only and misses some. The table records around 110,000 clones, 81% of them present only once. The sequenced material came from PBMCs. These receptors all come from a woman in her 30s in good health and CMV-seronegative.

A note on this clone: The identical CDR3 is also encoded by other nucleotide sequences in the sample. The V gene is TRBV5-6, the J gene TRBJ2-7; unclear D gene. V gave up 0 bases and J gave up 2 bases, with 9 bases separating them. The CDR3 is 14 residues long. Germline V gene sequence: CDR1 SGHDT, CDR2 YYEEEE. This CDR3 reads CASSLGGSTYEQYF. CDR3 sequence (DNA): TGTGCCAGCAGCTTGGGCGGTTCGACCTACGAGCAGTACTTC.

The rearrangement links TRBV27 to TRBJ2-7, with 9 bases identical to TRBD2. The CDR3 length is 15 residues. The V and J ends lost 4 bases and 5 bases, in that order; junction bases with no gene match: 9. Germline V CDR1 and CDR2: MNHEY, SMNVEV (reference sequence). CDR3 sequence reads: CASSSSGLAVHEQYF. CDR3 sequence (DNA): TGTGCCAGCAGTTCATCGGGACTAGCTGTCCACGAGCAGTACTTC.

The CDR3 nucleotides are TGTGCCAGCAGCTTAGTACGGACAGCCGGAAACACCATATATTTT. Encoded protein: CASSLVRTAGNTIYF. The J gene is TRBJ1-3, the V gene TRBV7-9; maybe TRBD1 (6 bases). V was clipped by 1 base and J by 4 bases, with 11 bases between them. The CDR3 has 15 amino acids. Germline loops: CDR1 SEHNR, CDR2 FQNEAQ (reference sequence).

The J gene is TRBJ2-5, the V gene TRBV7-9, with 7 positions matching TRBD2. V trimming: 4 bases; J trimming: 4 bases; junction bases outside the gene matches: 6. CDR3 length equals 14 residues. CDR1 is SEHNR, CDR2 FQNEAQ, per germline (reference sequence). The CDR3 nucleotides read TGTGCCAGCAGCTCGCGGGAGCGGGGAGAGACCCAGTACTTC. It codes for CASSSRERGETQYF. Variable domain in full (rest from reference TRBV7-9 and TRBJ2-5): DTGVSQNPRHKITKRGQNVTFRCDPISEHNRLYWYRQTLGQGPEFLTYFQNEAQLEKSRLLSDRFSAERPKGSFSTLEIQRTEQGDSAMYLCASSSRERGETQYFGPGTRLLVL.

The rearrangement uses TRBV7-8 and TRBJ1-3; 11 bases are a match to TRBD1. V gave up 5 bases and J gave up 3 bases; unmatched junction bases: 12. In germline, CDR1 is SGHVS, CDR2 FQNEAQ. CDR3 size: 18 residues. CDR3 DNA: TGTGCCAGCAGCCTCTCACCGGGACAGGGGGTTTTTGGAAACACCATATATTTT. This sequence encodes CASSLSPGQGVFGNTIYF.

The chain links TRBV7-6 to TRBJ1-1, with 8 nucleotides matching TRBD1. The CDR3 consists of 14 residues. V was pared by 5 bases and J by 1 base, with 3 bases of the junction left unmatched. Germline CDR1 is SGHVS and CDR2 is FNYEAQ. The CDR3 nucleotides are TGTGCCAGCAGCCCAGGGGGCGCGAACACTGAAGCTTTCTTT. This translates into CASSPGGANTEAFF.